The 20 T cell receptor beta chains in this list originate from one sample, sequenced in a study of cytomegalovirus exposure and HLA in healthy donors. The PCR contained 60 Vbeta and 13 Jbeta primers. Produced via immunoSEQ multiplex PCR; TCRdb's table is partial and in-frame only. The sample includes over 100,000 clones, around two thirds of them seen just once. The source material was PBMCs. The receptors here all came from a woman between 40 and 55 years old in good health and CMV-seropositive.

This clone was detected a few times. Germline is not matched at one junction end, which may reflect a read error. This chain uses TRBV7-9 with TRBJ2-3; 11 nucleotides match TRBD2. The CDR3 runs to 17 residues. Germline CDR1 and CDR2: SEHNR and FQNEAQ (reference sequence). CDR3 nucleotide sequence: TGTTCCAGCAGCTCCACTCTAGCGGGGGGTAAGGAGAATACGCAGTATTTT. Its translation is CSSSSTLAGGKENTQYF.

The chain's CDR3 is CASSPRDRGNTEAFF. In DNA, the CDR3 is TGTGCCAGCAGCCCCCGGGACAGGGGGAACACTGAAGCTTTCTTT. The V call is TRBV5-6, the J call TRBJ1-1; TRBD1 matches 10 bases. Germline trimming cut 4 bases from V and 1 base from J; bases unmatched to any gene: 4. CDR1 is SGHDT, CDR2 YYEEEE, per germline. The CDR3 is made up of 15 amino acids.

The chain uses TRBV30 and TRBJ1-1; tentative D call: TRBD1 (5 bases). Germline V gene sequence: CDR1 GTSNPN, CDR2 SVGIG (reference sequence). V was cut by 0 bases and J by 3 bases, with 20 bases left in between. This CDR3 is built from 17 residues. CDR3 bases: TGTGCCTGGAGTGTGTGGCGGGGCGGCAGGTGGGACACTGAAGCTTTCTTT. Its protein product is CAWSVWRGGRWDTEAFF.

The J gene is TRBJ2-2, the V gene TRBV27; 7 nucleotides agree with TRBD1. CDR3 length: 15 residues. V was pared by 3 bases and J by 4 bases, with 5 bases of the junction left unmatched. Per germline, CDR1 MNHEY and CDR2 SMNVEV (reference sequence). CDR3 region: CASSFVPGGTGELFF. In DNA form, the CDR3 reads TGTGCCAGCAGTTTCGTTCCAGGGGGCACCGGGGAGCTGTTTTTT.

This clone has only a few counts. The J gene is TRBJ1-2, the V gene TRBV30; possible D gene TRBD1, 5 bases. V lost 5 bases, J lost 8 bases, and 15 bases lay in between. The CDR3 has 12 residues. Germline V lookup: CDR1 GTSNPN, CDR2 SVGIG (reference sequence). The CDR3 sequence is CAWVRASGGYTF. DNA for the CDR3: TGTGCCTGGGTGAGAGCCTCAGGGGGCTACACCTTC. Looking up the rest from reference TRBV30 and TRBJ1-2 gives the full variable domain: SQTIHQWPATLVQPVGSPLSLECTVEGTSNPNLYWYRQAAGRGLQLLFYSVGIGQISSEVPQNLSASRPQDRQFILSSKKLLLSDSGFYLCAWVRASGGYTFGSGTRLTVV.

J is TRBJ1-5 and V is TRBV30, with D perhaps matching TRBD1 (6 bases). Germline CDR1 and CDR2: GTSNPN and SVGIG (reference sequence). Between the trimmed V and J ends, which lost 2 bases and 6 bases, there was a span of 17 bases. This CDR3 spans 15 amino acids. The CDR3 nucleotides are TGTGCCTGGAGTCCCCCCGCAGGGGCGGCTCAGCCCCAGCATTTT. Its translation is CAWSPPAGAAQPQHF.

DNA of the CDR3: TGCGCCAGCTCCAGGGGGACTGAAGCTTTCTTT. It codes for CASSRGTEAFF. The rearrangement links TRBV5-1 to TRBJ1-1; the match to TRBD1 covers 7 bases. This CDR3 is built from 11 residues. The germline V gene has CDR1 SGHRS and CDR2 YFSETQ. Germline trimming cut 7 bases from V and 5 bases from J; bases unmatched to any gene: 2.

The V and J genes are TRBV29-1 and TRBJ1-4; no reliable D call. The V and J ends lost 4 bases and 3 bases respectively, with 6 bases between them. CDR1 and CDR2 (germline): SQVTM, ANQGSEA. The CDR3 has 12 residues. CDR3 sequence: CSVVSPNEKLFF. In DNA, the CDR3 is TGCAGCGTTGTTAGTCCTAATGAAAAACTGTTTTTT.

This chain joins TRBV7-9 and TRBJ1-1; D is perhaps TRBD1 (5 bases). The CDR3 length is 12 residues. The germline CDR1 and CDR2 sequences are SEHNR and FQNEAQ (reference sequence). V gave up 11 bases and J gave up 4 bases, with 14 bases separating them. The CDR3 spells CALGGIFTEAFF. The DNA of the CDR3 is TGTGCCTTGGGGGGTATCTTCACTGAAGCTTTCTTT.

The CDR3 is CASSLGVEGAFF. Here the CDR3 DNA reads TGCGCCAGCAGCCTGGGGGTGGAGGGGGCTTTCTTT. J is TRBJ1-1 and V is TRBV5-1; tentative D call: TRBD1 (5 bases). This CDR3 contains 12 residues. Trimming stripped 4 bases from V and 11 bases from J, with 15 bases between. Germline CDR1 and CDR2: SGHRS and YFSETQ. The entire variable domain, with the rest obtained from reference TRBV5-1 and TRBJ1-1, is as follows: KAGVTQTPRYLIKTRGQQVTLSCSPISGHRSVSWYQQTPGQGLQFLFEYFSETQRNKGNFPGRFSGRQFSNSRSEMNVSTLELGDSALYLCASSLGVEGAFFGQGTRLTVV.

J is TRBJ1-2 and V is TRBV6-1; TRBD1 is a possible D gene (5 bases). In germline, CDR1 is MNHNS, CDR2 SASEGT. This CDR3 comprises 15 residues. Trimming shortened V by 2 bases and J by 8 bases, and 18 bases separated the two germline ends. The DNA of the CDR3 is TGTGCCAGCAGTGAACAATCCGTAGGGGCTGGAGGCTACACCTTC. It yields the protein CASSEQSVGAGGYTF.

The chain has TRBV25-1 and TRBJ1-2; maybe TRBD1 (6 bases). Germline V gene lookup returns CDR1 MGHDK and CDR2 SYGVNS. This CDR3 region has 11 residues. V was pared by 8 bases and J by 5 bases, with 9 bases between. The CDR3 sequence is CASQTGYGYTF. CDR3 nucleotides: TGTGCCAGCCAAACAGGGTATGGCTACACCTTC.

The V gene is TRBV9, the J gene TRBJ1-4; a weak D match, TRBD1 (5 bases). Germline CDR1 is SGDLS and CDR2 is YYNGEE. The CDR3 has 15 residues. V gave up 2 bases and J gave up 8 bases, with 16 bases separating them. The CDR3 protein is CASSVDQGLREKLFF. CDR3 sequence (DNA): TGTGCCAGCAGCGTGGACCAGGGTCTGCGAGAAAAACTGTTTTTT. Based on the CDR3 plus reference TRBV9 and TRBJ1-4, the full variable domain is DSGVTQTPKHLITATGQRVTLRCSPRSGDLSVYWYQQSLDQGLQFLIQYYNGEERAKGNILERFSAQQFPDLHSELNLSSLELGDSALYFCASSVDQGLREKLFFGSGTQLSVL.

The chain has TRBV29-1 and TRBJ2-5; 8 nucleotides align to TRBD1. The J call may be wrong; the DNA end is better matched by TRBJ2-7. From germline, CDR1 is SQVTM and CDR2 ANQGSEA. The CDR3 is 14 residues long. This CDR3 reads CSVGGTGLTYEQYF. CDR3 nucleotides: TGCAGCGTTGGGGGGACAGGCCTAACCTACGAGCAGTACTTC.

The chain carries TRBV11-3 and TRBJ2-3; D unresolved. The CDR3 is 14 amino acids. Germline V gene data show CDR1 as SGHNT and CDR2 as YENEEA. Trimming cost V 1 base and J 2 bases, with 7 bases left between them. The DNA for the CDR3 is TGTGCCAGCAGCTTAGGACTTTCCACAGATACGCAGTATTTT. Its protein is CASSLGLSTDTQYF.

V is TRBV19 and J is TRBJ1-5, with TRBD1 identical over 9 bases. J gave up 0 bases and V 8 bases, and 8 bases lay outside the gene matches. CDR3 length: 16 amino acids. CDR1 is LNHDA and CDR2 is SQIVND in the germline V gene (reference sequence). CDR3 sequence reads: CASDRGRRYSNQPQHF. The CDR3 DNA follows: TGTGCCAGTGACAGGGGGAGGAGGTATAGCAATCAGCCCCAGCATTTT.

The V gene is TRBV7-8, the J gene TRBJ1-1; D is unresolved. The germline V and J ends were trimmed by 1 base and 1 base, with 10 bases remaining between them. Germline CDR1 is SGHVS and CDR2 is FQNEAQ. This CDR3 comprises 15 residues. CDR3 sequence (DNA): TGTGCCAGCAGCTTAGGGGCAGCCCCGAACACTGAAGCTTTCTTT. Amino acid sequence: CASSLGAAPNTEAFF.

The CDR3 loop reads CASSQTSGRYNEQFF. The CDR3 DNA sequence: TGCGCCAGCAGCCAGACTAGCGGGAGATACAATGAGCAGTTCTTC. This chain uses TRBV5-1 with TRBJ2-1, with TRBD2 matching 12 bases. Germline V lookup: CDR1 SGHRS, CDR2 YFSETQ. CDR3 size: 15 residues. V lost 4 bases and J lost 4; bases outside the gene matches: 3.

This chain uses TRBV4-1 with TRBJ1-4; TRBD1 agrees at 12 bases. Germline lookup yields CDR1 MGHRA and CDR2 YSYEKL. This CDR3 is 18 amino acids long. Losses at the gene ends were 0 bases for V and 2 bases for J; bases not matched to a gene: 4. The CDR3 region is CASSQDGGQGATNEKLFF. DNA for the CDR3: TGCGCCAGCAGCCAAGATGGGGGACAGGGGGCGACTAATGAAAAACTGTTTTTT.

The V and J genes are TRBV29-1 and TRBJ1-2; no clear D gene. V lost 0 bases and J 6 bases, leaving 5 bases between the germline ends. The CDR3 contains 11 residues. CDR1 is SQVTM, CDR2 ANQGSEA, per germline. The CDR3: CSVEDPDGYTF. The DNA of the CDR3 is TGCAGCGTTGAAGATCCTGATGGCTACACCTTC.